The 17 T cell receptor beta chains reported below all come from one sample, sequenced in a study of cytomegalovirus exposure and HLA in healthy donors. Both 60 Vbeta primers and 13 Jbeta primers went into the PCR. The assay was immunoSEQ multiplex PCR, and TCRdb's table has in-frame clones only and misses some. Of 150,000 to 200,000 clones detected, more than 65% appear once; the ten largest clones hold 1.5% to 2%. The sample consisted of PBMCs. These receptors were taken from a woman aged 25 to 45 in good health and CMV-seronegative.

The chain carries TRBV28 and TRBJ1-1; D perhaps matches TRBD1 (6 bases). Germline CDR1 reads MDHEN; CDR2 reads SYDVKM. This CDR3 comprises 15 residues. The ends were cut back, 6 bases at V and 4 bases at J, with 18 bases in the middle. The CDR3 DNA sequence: TGTGCCAGCAGCTTAAACAGGGCCTGGGGCACTGAAGCTTTCTTT. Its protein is CASSLNRAWGTEAFF.

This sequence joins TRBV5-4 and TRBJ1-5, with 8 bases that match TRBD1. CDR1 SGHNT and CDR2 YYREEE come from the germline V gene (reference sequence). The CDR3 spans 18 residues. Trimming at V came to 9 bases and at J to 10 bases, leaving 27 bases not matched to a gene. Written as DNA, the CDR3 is TGTGCCATCTCTAACCTGGGACTAGCAGGGGGCAGTGTGGGTCCCCAGCATTTT. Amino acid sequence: CAISNLGLAGGSVGPQHF. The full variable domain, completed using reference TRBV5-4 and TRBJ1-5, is ETGVTQSPTHLIKTRGQQVTLRCSSQSGHNTVSWYQQALGQGPQFIFQYYREEENGRGNFPPRFSGLQFPNYSSELNVNALELDDSALYLCAISNLGLAGGSVGPQHFGDGTRLSIL.

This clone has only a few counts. CDR3 loop: CASGAGWGVGNNEQFF. The CDR3 DNA follows: TGTGCCAGCGGTGCGGGCTGGGGGGTCGGCAACAATGAGCAGTTCTTC. The chain uses TRBV9 and TRBJ2-1; possibly TRBD2 for D (6 bases). The V end was cut by 7 bases, the J end by 5 bases, with 22 bases between. The CDR3 sequence is 16 residues long. Germline-derived CDR1 and CDR2 are SGDLS and YYNGEE.

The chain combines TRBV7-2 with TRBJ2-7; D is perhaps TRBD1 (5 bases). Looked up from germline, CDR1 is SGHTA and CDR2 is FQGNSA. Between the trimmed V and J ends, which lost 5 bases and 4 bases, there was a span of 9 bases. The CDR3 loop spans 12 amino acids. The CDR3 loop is CASSQDRYEQYF. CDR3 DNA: TGTGCCAGCAGCCAAGACAGATACGAGCAGTACTTC.

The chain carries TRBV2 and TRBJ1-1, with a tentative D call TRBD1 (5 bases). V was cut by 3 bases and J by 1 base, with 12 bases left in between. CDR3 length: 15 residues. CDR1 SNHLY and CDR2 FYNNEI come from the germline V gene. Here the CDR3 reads CASSDGATQNTEAFF. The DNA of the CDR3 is TGTGCCAGCAGTGATGGGGCCACGCAGAACACTGAAGCTTTCTTT.

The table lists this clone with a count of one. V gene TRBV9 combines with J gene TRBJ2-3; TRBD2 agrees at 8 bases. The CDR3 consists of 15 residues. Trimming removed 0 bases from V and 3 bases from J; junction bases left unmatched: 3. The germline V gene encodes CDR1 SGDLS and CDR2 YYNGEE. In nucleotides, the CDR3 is TGTGCCAGCAGCGTAGAGGGACTAGAAACAGATACGCAGTATTTT. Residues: CASSVEGLETDTQYF.

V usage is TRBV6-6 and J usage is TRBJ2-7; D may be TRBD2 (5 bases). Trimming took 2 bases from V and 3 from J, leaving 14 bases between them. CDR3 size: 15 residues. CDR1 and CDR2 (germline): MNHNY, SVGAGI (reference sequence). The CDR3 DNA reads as TGTGCCAGCAGTTACGAACCTACTAGGGTCTACGAGCAGTACTTC. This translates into CASSYEPTRVYEQYF.

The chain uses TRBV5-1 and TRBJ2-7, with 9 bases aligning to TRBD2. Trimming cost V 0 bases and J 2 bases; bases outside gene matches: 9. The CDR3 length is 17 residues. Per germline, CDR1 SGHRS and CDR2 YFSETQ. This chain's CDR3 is CASSLAVAGAFPYEQYF. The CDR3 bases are TGCGCCAGCAGCTTGGCGGTAGCGGGGGCCTTTCCCTACGAGCAGTACTTC.

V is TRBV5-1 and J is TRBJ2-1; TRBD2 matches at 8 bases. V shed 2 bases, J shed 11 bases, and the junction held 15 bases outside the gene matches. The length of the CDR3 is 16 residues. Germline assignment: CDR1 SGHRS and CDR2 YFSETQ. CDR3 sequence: CASSFPETSAIDQQFF. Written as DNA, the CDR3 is TGCGCCAGCAGCTTCCCGGAGACTAGCGCCATTGACCAGCAGTTCTTC.

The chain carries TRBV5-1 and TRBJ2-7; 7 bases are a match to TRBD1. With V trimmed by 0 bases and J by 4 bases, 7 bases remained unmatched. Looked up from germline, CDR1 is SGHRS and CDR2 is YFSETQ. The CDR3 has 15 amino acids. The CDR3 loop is CASSLDRTGVYEQYF. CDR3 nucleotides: TGCGCCAGCAGCTTGGACAGGACAGGTGTATACGAGCAGTACTTC.

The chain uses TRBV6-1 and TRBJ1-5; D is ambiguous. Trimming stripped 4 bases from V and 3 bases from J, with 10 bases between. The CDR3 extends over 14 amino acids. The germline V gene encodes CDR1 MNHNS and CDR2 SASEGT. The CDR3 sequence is CASSVGGINQPQHF. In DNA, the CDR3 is TGTGCCAGCAGTGTAGGAGGGATCAATCAGCCCCAGCATTTT.

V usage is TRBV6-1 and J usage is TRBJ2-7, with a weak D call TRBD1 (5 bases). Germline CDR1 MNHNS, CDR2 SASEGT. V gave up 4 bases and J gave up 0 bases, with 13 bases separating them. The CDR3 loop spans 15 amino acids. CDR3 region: CASSGRVTSSYEQYF. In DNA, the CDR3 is TGTGCCAGCAGTGGCAGGGTGACGTCCTCCTACGAGCAGTACTTC.

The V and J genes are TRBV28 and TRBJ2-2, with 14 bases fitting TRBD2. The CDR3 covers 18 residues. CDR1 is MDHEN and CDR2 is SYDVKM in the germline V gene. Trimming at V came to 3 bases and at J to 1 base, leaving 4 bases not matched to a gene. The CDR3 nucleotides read TGTGCCAGCAGTTTCCTCGGGACTAGCGGGAGGAACACCGGGGAGCTGTTTTTT. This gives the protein CASSFLGTSGRNTGELFF.

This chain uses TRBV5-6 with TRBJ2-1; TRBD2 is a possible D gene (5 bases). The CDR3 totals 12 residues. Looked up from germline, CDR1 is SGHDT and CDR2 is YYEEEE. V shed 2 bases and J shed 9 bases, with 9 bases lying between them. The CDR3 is CASSLNGGEQFF. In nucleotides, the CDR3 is TGTGCCAGCAGCTTAAACGGAGGTGAGCAGTTCTTC.

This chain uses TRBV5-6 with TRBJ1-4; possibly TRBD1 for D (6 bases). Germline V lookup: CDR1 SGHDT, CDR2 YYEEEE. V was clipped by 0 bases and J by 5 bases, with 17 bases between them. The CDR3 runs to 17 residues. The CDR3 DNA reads TGTGCCAGCAGCTTGGGCATGGACAGCCGAAGAAATGAAAAACTGTTTTTT. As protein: CASSLGMDSRRNEKLFF.

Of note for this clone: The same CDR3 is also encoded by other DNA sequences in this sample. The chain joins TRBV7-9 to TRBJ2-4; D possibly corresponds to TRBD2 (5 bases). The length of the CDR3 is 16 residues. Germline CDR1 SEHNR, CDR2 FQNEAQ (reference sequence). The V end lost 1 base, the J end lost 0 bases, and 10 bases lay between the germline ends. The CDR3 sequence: CASSLGAGLAKNIQYF. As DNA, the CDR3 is TGTGCCAGCAGCTTAGGGGCGGGTCTAGCCAAAAACATTCAGTACTTC. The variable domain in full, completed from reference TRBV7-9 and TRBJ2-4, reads DTGVSQNPRHKITKRGQNVTFRCDPISEHNRLYWYRQTLGQGPEFLTYFQNEAQLEKSRLLSDRFSAERPKGSFSTLEIQRTEQGDSAMYLCASSLGAGLAKNIQYFGAGTRLSVL.

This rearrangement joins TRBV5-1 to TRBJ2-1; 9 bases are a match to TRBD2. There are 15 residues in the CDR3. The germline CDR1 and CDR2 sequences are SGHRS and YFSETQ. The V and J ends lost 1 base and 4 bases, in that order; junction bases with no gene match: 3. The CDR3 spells CASSLSAGGYNEQFF. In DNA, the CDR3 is TGCGCCAGCAGCTTGTCTGCGGGGGGGTACAATGAGCAGTTCTTC.